Listed below are T cell receptor beta chains from one sample, sequenced in a study of response to subunit inactivated influenza vaccine. Each CDR3 protein is one row after TCRdb ran MiXCR on the RT-PCR reads. Altogether under 750,000 distinct CDR3 sequences are present, 10% to 15% being singletons, with the ten largest covering roughly a tenth. Sample: PBMCs from blood, taken on the day of vaccination. The receptors originated from a man in his fifties who received an inactivated influenza vaccine. Each CDR3 is given with its conserved first and last residue. Fields, in order: J gene, D gene, clone size, V gene, CDR3 protein, CDR3 DNA. The D gene is left open where the match is weak. Expanded clones get a size class; other rows say once, few or many, or leave the size out.

J gene: TRBJ1-5; D gene: NA; clone size: few; V gene: TRBV21-1; CDR3 protein: CASSKGMGTDNQPQHF; CDR3 DNA: TGTGCCAGCAGCAAGGGGATGGGGACAGACAATCAGCCCCAGCATTTT
J gene: TRBJ2-3; D gene: TRBD2; clone size: NA; V gene: TRBV6-1; CDR3 protein: CGSGIIRVDTQYF; CDR3 DNA: TGTGGAAGCGGGATTATTCGGGTAGATACGCAGTATTTT
J gene: TRBJ2-1; D gene: NA; clone size: many; V gene: TRBV20-1; CDR3 protein: CSAVDNEQFF; CDR3 DNA: TGCAGTGCCGTAGACAATGAGCAGTTCTTC
J gene: TRBJ2-7; D gene: TRBD1; clone size: NA; V gene: TRBV20-1; CDR3 protein: CSAREAYRGSYEQYF; CDR3 DNA: TGCAGTGCTAGAGAGGCCTACAGGGGTTCCTACGAGCAGTACTTC
J gene: TRBJ2-7; D gene: NA; clone size: many; V gene: TRBV28; CDR3 protein: CASSGLVYNEQYF; CDR3 DNA: TGTGCCAGCAGCGGGCTCGTATACAACGAGCAGTACTTC
J gene: TRBJ1-1; D gene: NA; clone size: few; V gene: TRBV12-3/TRBV12-4; CDR3 protein: CASSSLTGVRTEAFF; CDR3 DNA: TGTGCCAGCAGTTCCCTAACGGGGGTTCGCACTGAAGCTTTCTTT
J gene: TRBJ1-5; D gene: NA; clone size: NA; V gene: TRBV3-1; CDR3 protein: CASSPRVGSHQPQHF; CDR3 DNA: TGTGCCAGCAGCCCAAGGGTAGGGTCACATCAGCCCCAGCATTTT
J gene: TRBJ1-6; D gene: NA; clone size: NA; V gene: TRBV27; CDR3 protein: CASSLKPTTYNSPLHF; CDR3 DNA: TGTGCCAGCAGTTTAAAACCCACGACTTATAATTCACCCCTCCACTTT
J gene: TRBJ2-2; D gene: NA; clone size: few; V gene: TRBV4-3; CDR3 protein: CASSQAGGWNTGELFF; CDR3 DNA: TGCGCCAGCAGCCAAGCGGGGGGCTGGAACACCGGGGAGCTGTTTTTT
J gene: TRBJ2-2; D gene: TRBD1; clone size: few; V gene: TRBV7-9; CDR3 protein: CASSLGTGFGELFF; CDR3 DNA: TGTGCCAGCAGCCTCGGGACAGGGTTCGGGGAGCTGTTTTTT
J gene: TRBJ1-1; D gene: TRBD1; clone size: many; V gene: TRBV20-1; CDR3 protein: CSAQTGGRSEAFF; CDR3 DNA: TGCAGTGCGCAGACAGGGGGGAGAAGTGAAGCTTTCTTT
J gene: TRBJ2-5; D gene: NA; clone size: many; V gene: TRBV11-2; CDR3 protein: CASSLGLYPQTQYF; CDR3 DNA: TGTGCCAGCAGCCTGGGACTTTACCCCCAGACCCAGTACTTC
J gene: TRBJ2-1; D gene: TRBD2; clone size: NA; V gene: TRBV12-3/TRBV12-4; CDR3 protein: CASSSNSASGGGSSYNEQFF; CDR3 DNA: TGTGCCAGCAGTTCCAACTCTGCTAGCGGGGGTGGAAGCTCCTACAATGAGCAGTTCTTC
J gene: TRBJ1-6; D gene: NA; clone size: few; V gene: TRBV7-2; CDR3 protein: CASSPGLTYNSPLHF; CDR3 DNA: TGTGCCAGCAGCCCAGGACTAACCTATAATTCACCCCTCCACTTT
J gene: TRBJ2-1; D gene: TRBD2; clone size: NA; V gene: TRBV6-5; CDR3 protein: CASSYLAGAVSSYNEQFF; CDR3 DNA: TGTGCCAGCAGTTACCTAGCGGGGGCCGTCAGCTCCTACAATGAGCAGTTCTTC
J gene: TRBJ2-1; D gene: TRBD2; clone size: NA; V gene: TRBV14; CDR3 protein: CASSHGASGYNEQFF; CDR3 DNA: TGTGCCAGCAGCCACGGAGCTAGCGGTTACAATGAGCAGTTCTTC
J gene: TRBJ1-2; D gene: NA; clone size: few; V gene: TRBV7-9; CDR3 protein: CASTLDSYGYTF; CDR3 DNA: TGTGCCAGCACCCTCGACAGCTATGGCTACACCTTC
J gene: TRBJ2-3; D gene: NA; clone size: NA; V gene: TRBV29-1; CDR3 protein: CSVEVLGSSTDTQYF; CDR3 DNA: TGCAGCGTTGAAGTTCTTGGGTCCAGCACAGATACGCAGTATTTT
J gene: TRBJ2-6; D gene: NA; clone size: many; V gene: TRBV10-3; CDR3 protein: CAIRARDGISGANVLTF; CDR3 DNA: TGTGCCATCAGAGCCCGGGACGGCATCTCTGGGGCCAACGTCCTGACTTTC
J gene: TRBJ2-5; D gene: NA; clone size: few; V gene: TRBV20-1; CDR3 protein: CSVRFHGGETQYF; CDR3 DNA: TGCAGTGTACGGTTCCATGGGGGGGAGACCCAGTACTTC
J gene: TRBJ2-1; D gene: TRBD2; clone size: many; V gene: TRBV3-1; CDR3 protein: CASSQGGGTAYNEQFF; CDR3 DNA: TGTGCCAGCAGCCAAGGGGGGGGGACTGCCTACAATGAGCAGTTCTTC
J gene: TRBJ2-1; D gene: NA; clone size: NA; V gene: TRBV11-2; CDR3 protein: CASSSRVGNPHEQFF; CDR3 DNA: TGTGCCAGCAGCTCCCGGGTGGGCAACCCCCATGAGCAGTTCTTC
J gene: TRBJ2-7; D gene: NA; clone size: few; V gene: TRBV15; CDR3 protein: CATSRGLGTYEQYF; CDR3 DNA: TGTGCCACCAGCAGAGGGCTGGGGACCTACGAGCAGTACTTC
J gene: TRBJ1-2; D gene: NA; clone size: NA; V gene: TRBV7-9; CDR3 protein: CASSLVGGEKINYGYTF; CDR3 DNA: TGTGCCAGCAGCTTAGTCGGGGGGGAGAAGATCAACTATGGCTACACCTTC
J gene: TRBJ1-6; D gene: TRBD1; clone size: few; V gene: TRBV30; CDR3 protein: CAWNVGQGDSPLHF; CDR3 DNA: TGTGCCTGGAATGTGGGACAGGGGGACTCACCCCTCCACTTT
J gene: TRBJ1-4; D gene: TRBD1; clone size: few; V gene: TRBV12-3/TRBV12-4; CDR3 protein: CASTLGGQGSEKLFF; CDR3 DNA: TGTGCCAGCACCCTAGGGGGACAGGGTAGTGAAAAACTGTTTTTT
J gene: TRBJ2-1; D gene: NA; clone size: NA; V gene: TRBV5-6; CDR3 protein: CASTLEKWSDEQFF; CDR3 DNA: TGTGCCAGCACGCTAGAGAAGTGGAGCGATGAGCAGTTCTTC
J gene: TRBJ2-4; D gene: NA; clone size: NA; V gene: TRBV2; CDR3 protein: CASSESTNIQYF; CDR3 DNA: TGTGCCAGCAGTGAATCGACCAATATTCAGTACTTC
J gene: TRBJ1-1; D gene: NA; clone size: few; V gene: TRBV20-1; CDR3 protein: CSARQRGGEAFF; CDR3 DNA: TGCAGTGCTAGACAACGGGGGGGTGAAGCTTTCTTT
J gene: TRBJ2-1; D gene: TRBD1; clone size: NA; V gene: TRBV24-1; CDR3 protein: CATSAAGGNEQFF; CDR3 DNA: TGTGCCACCAGTGCGGCAGGGGGCAATGAGCAGTTCTTC
J gene: TRBJ2-7; D gene: NA; clone size: few; V gene: TRBV5-1; CDR3 protein: CASRFPGYEQYF; CDR3 DNA: TGCGCCAGCCGTTTCCCGGGCTACGAGCAGTACTTC
J gene: TRBJ2-5; D gene: TRBD2; clone size: many; V gene: TRBV18; CDR3 protein: CASSPGLAEETQYF; CDR3 DNA: TGTGCCAGCTCACCGGGACTAGCGGAAGAGACCCAGTACTTC
J gene: TRBJ2-5; D gene: TRBD2; clone size: many; V gene: TRBV10-3; CDR3 protein: CAISSGSGETQYF; CDR3 DNA: TGTGCCATCAGTAGCGGGAGCGGAGAGACCCAGTACTTC
J gene: TRBJ2-1; D gene: NA; clone size: NA; V gene: TRBV15; CDR3 protein: CATSYPGTDEQFF; CDR3 DNA: TGTGCCACCAGCTATCCGGGGACCGATGAGCAGTTCTTC
J gene: TRBJ1-5; D gene: NA; clone size: NA; V gene: TRBV19; CDR3 protein: CASEDTLNQPQHF; CDR3 DNA: TGTGCCAGTGAGGATACACTCAATCAGCCCCAGCATTTT